This TCR beta chain derives from a study of cytomegalovirus exposure and HLA in healthy donors. Both 60 Vbeta primers and 13 Jbeta primers went into the PCR. Generated by immunoSEQ multiplex PCR, the TCRdb table keeps only in-frame clones and is missing some. The sample shows about 170,000 clones, roughly 79% of them seen only once. The clonotype originates from a woman aged 25-40 years in good health and CMV-seropositive. The material sequenced was PBMCs.

CDR3 DNA: TGTGCCAGCAGCCCCAGATACACTGAAGCTTTCTTT. It translates to CASSPRYTEAFF. This rearrangement joins TRBV5-6 to TRBJ1-1, with D hard to call. CDR3 length: 12 amino acids. Trimming removed 4 bases at V and 3 bases at J, with 7 bases between. Per germline, CDR1 SGHDT and CDR2 YYEEEE.